These T cell receptor beta chains were read from a single sample in a study of response to subunit inactivated influenza vaccine. TCRdb processed the RT-PCR reads anew with MiXCR; each CDR3 protein has one entry. The top ten hold about 10% of the sample, which has around 580,000 distinct CDR3 sequences, approximately 12% seen once. The sample consisted of PBMCs from blood, taken on the day of vaccination. The receptors here all came from a man in his fifties who received an inactivated influenza vaccine. The CDR3 runs from the conserved cysteine through the conserved F or W. D genes are given only for firm matches. Clone size is stated in some rows and not others, as once, few, many or a class when expanded.

j_gene: TRBJ1-6; v_gene: TRBV15; abundance: few; d_gene: TRBD1; CDR3nt: TGTGCCACCAGCGGAGACAGGGGGTTTTCACCCCTCCACTTT; CDR3aa: CATSGDRGFSPLHF
j_gene: TRBJ2-5; v_gene: TRBV14; abundance: few; d_gene: TRBD1; CDR3nt: TGTGCCAGCAGCCAAAGGACAGGCCGGGAGACCCAGTACTTC; CDR3aa: CASSQRTGRETQYF
j_gene: TRBJ2-3; v_gene: TRBV6-4; abundance: few; d_gene: TRBD1; CDR3nt: TGTGCCAGCAGTGAAAGGACAGGGATCGGCACAGATACGCAGTATTTT; CDR3aa: CASSERTGIGTDTQYF
j_gene: TRBJ2-3; v_gene: TRBV28; abundance: few; d_gene: -; CDR3nt: TGTGCCAGCAGTTTATGGTCTAGCATAAGCACAGATACGCAGTATTTT; CDR3aa: CASSLWSSISTDTQYF
j_gene: TRBJ2-7; v_gene: TRBV6-1; abundance: few; d_gene: -; CDR3nt: TGTGCCAGCCGCTTTGGGGGGCTTACGCACGAGCAGTACTTC; CDR3aa: CASRFGGLTHEQYF
j_gene: TRBJ2-2; v_gene: TRBV20-1; abundance: few; d_gene: -; CDR3nt: TGCAGTGCTAGCGGGAGCGGTACCGGGGAGCTGTTTTTT; CDR3aa: CSASGSGTGELFF
j_gene: TRBJ2-1; v_gene: TRBV6-2/TRBV6-3; abundance: -; d_gene: TRBD2; CDR3nt: TGTGCCAGCAAGGCTAGCGGGCCAGCCGGTTGGTTCTTC; CDR3aa: CASKASGPAGWFF
j_gene: TRBJ1-5; v_gene: TRBV20-1; abundance: -; d_gene: TRBD1; CDR3nt: TGCAGTGCTCGAGTCCCGGGACAGGGGAGAATTCAGCCCCAGCATTTT; CDR3aa: CSARVPGQGRIQPQHF
j_gene: TRBJ2-1; v_gene: TRBV29-1; abundance: few; d_gene: -; CDR3nt: TGCAGCGTTGGGGGTAGCCCCTACTACAATGAGCAGTTCTTC; CDR3aa: CSVGGSPYYNEQFF
j_gene: TRBJ2-3; v_gene: TRBV12-3/TRBV12-4; abundance: -; d_gene: TRBD2; CDR3nt: TGTGCCAGCAGCTCGGGACTAGCGTTCGGCACAGATACGCAGTATTTT; CDR3aa: CASSSGLAFGTDTQYF
j_gene: TRBJ1-6; v_gene: TRBV27; abundance: few; d_gene: -; CDR3nt: TGTGCCAGCAGTTTATCGATAGGGGTCGCCTATAATTCACCCCTCCACTTT; CDR3aa: CASSLSIGVAYNSPLHF
j_gene: TRBJ2-2; v_gene: TRBV28; abundance: few; d_gene: TRBD1; CDR3nt: TGTGCCAGCAGGCCGGGACAGCTCAACACCGGGGAGCTGTTTTTT; CDR3aa: CASRPGQLNTGELFF
j_gene: TRBJ1-1; v_gene: TRBV20-1; abundance: many; d_gene: -; CDR3nt: TGCAGTGCGATGGGGCCCAACACTGAAGCTTTCTTT; CDR3aa: CSAMGPNTEAFF
j_gene: TRBJ2-3; v_gene: TRBV2; abundance: few; d_gene: -; CDR3nt: TGTGCCAGCACCCCAGAGAGCACAGATACGCAGTATTTT; CDR3aa: CASTPESTDTQYF
j_gene: TRBJ1-4; v_gene: TRBV5-1; abundance: -; d_gene: -; CDR3nt: TGCGCCAGCAGCTCGGGACGTAGGAATGAGTATGAAAAACTGTTTTTT; CDR3aa: CASSSGRRNEYEKLFF
j_gene: TRBJ2-7; v_gene: TRBV23-1; abundance: -; d_gene: TRBD1; CDR3nt: TGCGCCAGCAGTCAATCGTGCACAGGGGGCGACGAGCAGTACTTC; CDR3aa: CASSQSCTGGDEQYF
j_gene: TRBJ2-3; v_gene: TRBV14; abundance: -; d_gene: -; CDR3nt: TGTGCCAGCAGCCAAGGAAGTATCACAGATACGCAGTATTTT; CDR3aa: CASSQGSITDTQYF
j_gene: TRBJ2-3; v_gene: TRBV27; abundance: few; d_gene: -; CDR3nt: TGTGCCAGCAGGCAGACGCTTAGCACAGATACGCAGTATTTT; CDR3aa: CASRQTLSTDTQYF
j_gene: TRBJ2-7; v_gene: TRBV7-2; abundance: -; d_gene: -; CDR3nt: TGTGCCAGCAGCTTACTATTAGGATACGAGCAGTACTTC; CDR3aa: CASSLLLGYEQYF
j_gene: TRBJ2-7; v_gene: TRBV28; abundance: -; d_gene: -; CDR3nt: TGTGCCAGCAGAATCGGGAGAGACTCCTACGAGCAGTACTTC; CDR3aa: CASRIGRDSYEQYF
j_gene: TRBJ2-6; v_gene: TRBV7-6; abundance: few; d_gene: -; CDR3nt: TGTGCCAGCCCTCCCTGCGTATCTGGGGCCAACGTCCTGACTTTC; CDR3aa: CASPPCVSGANVLTF
j_gene: TRBJ2-4; v_gene: TRBV7-2; abundance: many; d_gene: -; CDR3nt: TGTGCCAGCAGTCCAATTGCGGCCAAAAACATTCAGTACTTC; CDR3aa: CASSPIAAKNIQYF
j_gene: TRBJ2-7; v_gene: TRBV3-1; abundance: few; d_gene: TRBD1; CDR3nt: TGTGCCAGCAGCCAAGGCTGGGGACAGGGGTACGAGCAGTACTTC; CDR3aa: CASSQGWGQGYEQYF
j_gene: TRBJ1-5; v_gene: TRBV10-3; abundance: -; d_gene: -; CDR3nt: TGTGCCATCAGTGAGGGGACAACACTGGGCAATCAGCCCCAGCATTTT; CDR3aa: CAISEGTTLGNQPQHF
j_gene: TRBJ2-7; v_gene: TRBV28; abundance: few; d_gene: TRBD2; CDR3nt: TGTGCCAGCAGCTCCTCGACTAGCGGGACCCTAACCTACGAGCAGTACTTC; CDR3aa: CASSSSTSGTLTYEQYF
j_gene: TRBJ2-7; v_gene: TRBV7-2; abundance: many; d_gene: -; CDR3nt: TGTGCCAGCAGCTTAGACGGTCCGGGTTACGAGCAGTACTTC; CDR3aa: CASSLDGPGYEQYF
j_gene: TRBJ1-5; v_gene: TRBV20-1; abundance: many; d_gene: -; CDR3nt: TGCAGTGCTAGAGATCTTATAGTGGGAAGTCAGCCCCAGCATTTT; CDR3aa: CSARDLIVGSQPQHF
j_gene: TRBJ2-1; v_gene: TRBV14; abundance: many; d_gene: -; CDR3nt: TGTGCCAGCAGCCAGGCCTGGCTCAATGAGCAGTTCTTC; CDR3aa: CASSQAWLNEQFF
j_gene: TRBJ2-7; v_gene: TRBV4-3; abundance: few; d_gene: TRBD1; CDR3nt: TGCGCCAGCAGCCGAGGGACAGGGACTTCCTACGAGCAGTACTTC; CDR3aa: CASSRGTGTSYEQYF
j_gene: TRBJ2-4; v_gene: TRBV9; abundance: few; d_gene: TRBD2; CDR3nt: TGTGCCAGCAGCCTCGGGACTAGCGGGCGCAAAAACATTCAGTACTTC; CDR3aa: CASSLGTSGRKNIQYF
j_gene: TRBJ2-4; v_gene: TRBV11-2; abundance: few; d_gene: TRBD1; CDR3nt: TGTGCCAGCAGCACCCCATGGACAGGGGGTTCCAAAAACATTCAGTACTTC; CDR3aa: CASSTPWTGGSKNIQYF
j_gene: TRBJ2-5; v_gene: TRBV5-1; abundance: many; d_gene: TRBD1; CDR3nt: TGCGCCAGCAGCTACTACGGGACAGTAGAAGAGACCCAGTACTTC; CDR3aa: CASSYYGTVEETQYF
j_gene: TRBJ1-4; v_gene: TRBV6-1; abundance: -; d_gene: -; CDR3nt: TGTGCCAGCAACCTCGGGGGCATTAATGAAAAACTGTTTTTT; CDR3aa: CASNLGGINEKLFF
j_gene: TRBJ1-6; v_gene: TRBV5-1; abundance: few; d_gene: TRBD1; CDR3nt: TGCGCCAGCAAGGGGACAGGGGTCTCACCCCTCCACTTT; CDR3aa: CASKGTGVSPLHF
j_gene: TRBJ1-3; v_gene: TRBV7-8; abundance: few; d_gene: -; CDR3nt: TGTGCCAGCAGCTTAGGAGGGGGAACTTTTCCAAGCTCTGGAAACACCATATATTTT; CDR3aa: CASSLGGGTFPSSGNTIYF
j_gene: TRBJ2-1; v_gene: TRBV20-1; abundance: few; d_gene: -; CDR3nt: TGCAGTGCTAGAGATCGAGATTTACTTTACAATGAGCAGTTCTTC; CDR3aa: CSARDRDLLYNEQFF
j_gene: TRBJ2-7; v_gene: TRBV28; abundance: many; d_gene: -; CDR3nt: TGTGCCAGCAGTTTATTGTCAGGATTATCCTACGAGCAGTACTTC; CDR3aa: CASSLLSGLSYEQYF
j_gene: TRBJ2-7; v_gene: TRBV20-1; abundance: few; d_gene: TRBD2; CDR3nt: TGCAGTGCTAGACGCGGGGGTAGAACCTACGAGCAGTACTTC; CDR3aa: CSARRGGRTYEQYF
j_gene: TRBJ1-3; v_gene: TRBV4-1; abundance: -; d_gene: -; CDR3nt: TGCGCCAGCAGCCAAGTCGACGGGGCTGGAAACACCATATATTTT; CDR3aa: CASSQVDGAGNTIYF
j_gene: TRBJ2-7; v_gene: TRBV6-1; abundance: -; d_gene: TRBD2; CDR3nt: TGTGCCAGCAGCGAAGGCGGGGGGCCTTACGAGCAGTACTTC; CDR3aa: CASSEGGGPYEQYF
j_gene: TRBJ2-1; v_gene: TRBV10-3; abundance: few; d_gene: -; CDR3nt: TGTGCCATCAGTGAGTCACCGGACAATGAGCAGTTCTTC; CDR3aa: CAISESPDNEQFF
j_gene: TRBJ1-1; v_gene: TRBV9; abundance: many; d_gene: TRBD1; CDR3nt: TGTGCCAGCAGTGGACAGGGCTGGAACACTGAAGCTTTCTTT; CDR3aa: CASSGQGWNTEAFF
j_gene: TRBJ2-3; v_gene: TRBV4-1; abundance: -; d_gene: -; CDR3nt: TGCGCCAGCAGCCAATCAAGACTAGGGGCAACAGATACGCAGTATTTT; CDR3aa: CASSQSRLGATDTQYF
j_gene: TRBJ2-1; v_gene: TRBV20-1; abundance: -; d_gene: -; CDR3nt: TGCAGTCCGACAGCCTCAAGCGATGAGCAGTTCTTC; CDR3aa: CSPTASSDEQFF
j_gene: TRBJ2-5; v_gene: TRBV7-9; abundance: few; d_gene: -; CDR3nt: TGTGCCAGCAGCTTAGTAATGGGGCGTCAAGAGACCCAGTACTTC; CDR3aa: CASSLVMGRQETQYF
j_gene: TRBJ2-1; v_gene: TRBV7-3; abundance: -; d_gene: TRBD1; CDR3nt: TGTGCCAGCAGCTTAACGGGGCAGGGGGCGGCAGTCTATGAGCAGTTCTTC; CDR3aa: CASSLTGQGAAVYEQFF
j_gene: TRBJ2-2; v_gene: TRBV18; abundance: few; d_gene: TRBD1; CDR3nt: TGTGCCAGCTCACCCGGCAGGGGGTATGACGCCACCGGGGAGCTGTTTTTT; CDR3aa: CASSPGRGYDATGELFF
j_gene: TRBJ2-7; v_gene: TRBV4-2; abundance: few; d_gene: TRBD1; CDR3nt: TGTGCCAGCAGCCTTCAGGGGGTTGGGTACGAGCAGTACTTC; CDR3aa: CASSLQGVGYEQYF
j_gene: TRBJ2-2; v_gene: TRBV11-2; abundance: few; d_gene: -; CDR3nt: TGTGCCAGCAGCTTATTTGGGGGGGCATCATCCGGGGAGCTGTTTTTT; CDR3aa: CASSLFGGASSGELFF
j_gene: TRBJ2-7; v_gene: TRBV11-2; abundance: few; d_gene: -; CDR3nt: TGTGCCAGCAGCTTAGGGGCAGGACCCTTGGGGCAGTACTTC; CDR3aa: CASSLGAGPLGQYF
j_gene: TRBJ2-2; v_gene: TRBV27; abundance: many; d_gene: -; CDR3nt: TGTGCCAGCGGAGCAAAGGACAGCACAACCGGGGAGCTGTTTTTT; CDR3aa: CASGAKDSTTGELFF
j_gene: TRBJ2-2; v_gene: TRBV12-3/TRBV12-4; abundance: few; d_gene: -; CDR3nt: TGTGCCAGCAGTCCGTCGGGACTTAACACCGGGGAGCTGTTTTTT; CDR3aa: CASSPSGLNTGELFF
j_gene: TRBJ2-1; v_gene: TRBV5-1; abundance: many; d_gene: TRBD1; CDR3nt: TGCGCCAGCAGCGCGGACAGGGAACCGTACAATGAGCAGTTCTTC; CDR3aa: CASSADREPYNEQFF
j_gene: TRBJ2-2; v_gene: TRBV20-1; abundance: few; d_gene: TRBD2; CDR3nt: TGCAGTGCTAGAAGGGAGGGCCATGGCGGGGAGCTGTTTTTT; CDR3aa: CSARREGHGGELFF
j_gene: TRBJ2-2; v_gene: TRBV27; abundance: few; d_gene: TRBD2; CDR3nt: TGTGCCAGCAGTTTGGGCGGAGCTAGCGGGAGAACGGTCGGGGAGCTGTTTTTT; CDR3aa: CASSLGGASGRTVGELFF
j_gene: TRBJ2-3; v_gene: TRBV30; abundance: few; d_gene: -; CDR3nt: TGTGCCTGGAGTTTGGCGGGGCTCGATACGCAGTATTTT; CDR3aa: CAWSLAGLDTQYF